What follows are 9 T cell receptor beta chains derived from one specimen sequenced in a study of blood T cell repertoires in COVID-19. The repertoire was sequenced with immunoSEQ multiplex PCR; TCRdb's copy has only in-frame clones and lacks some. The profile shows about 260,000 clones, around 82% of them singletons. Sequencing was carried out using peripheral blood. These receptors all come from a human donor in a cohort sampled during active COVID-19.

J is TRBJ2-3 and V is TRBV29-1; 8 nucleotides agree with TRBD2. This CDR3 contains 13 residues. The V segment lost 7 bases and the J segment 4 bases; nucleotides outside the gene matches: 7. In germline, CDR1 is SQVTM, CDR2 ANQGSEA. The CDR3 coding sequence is TGCAGCGACACACACGGGGGGGCAGATACGCAGTATTTT. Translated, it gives CSDTHGGADTQYF.

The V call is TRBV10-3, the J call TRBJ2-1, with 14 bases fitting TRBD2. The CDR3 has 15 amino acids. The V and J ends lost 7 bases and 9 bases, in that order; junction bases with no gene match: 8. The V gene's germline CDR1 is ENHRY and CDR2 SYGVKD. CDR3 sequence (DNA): TGTGCCATCAAAGGGACTAGCGGGAGAGGGGGTGAGCAGTTCTTC. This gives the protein CAIKGTSGRGGEQFF.

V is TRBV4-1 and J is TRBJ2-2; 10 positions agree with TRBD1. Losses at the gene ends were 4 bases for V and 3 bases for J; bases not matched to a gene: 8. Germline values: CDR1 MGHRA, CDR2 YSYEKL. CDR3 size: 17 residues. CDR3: CASSRLGQGVYTGELFF. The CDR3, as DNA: TGCGCCAGCAGCCGATTAGGACAGGGGGTATACACCGGGGAGCTGTTTTTT.

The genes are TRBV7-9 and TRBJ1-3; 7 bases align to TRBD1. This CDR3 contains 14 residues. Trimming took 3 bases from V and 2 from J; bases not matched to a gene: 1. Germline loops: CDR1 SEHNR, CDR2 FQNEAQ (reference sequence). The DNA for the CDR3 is TGTGCCAGCAGCTTTGGGACAGCTGGAAACACCATATATTTT. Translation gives CASSFGTAGNTIYF.

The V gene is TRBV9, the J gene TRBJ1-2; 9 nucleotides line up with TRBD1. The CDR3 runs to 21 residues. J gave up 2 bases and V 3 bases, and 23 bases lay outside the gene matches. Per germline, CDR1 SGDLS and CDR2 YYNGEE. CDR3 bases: TGTGCCAGCAGCGAAAGGGGAACCTCAGGATGGGGGACAGGGAGAAACTATGGCTACACCTTC. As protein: CASSERGTSGWGTGRNYGYTF.

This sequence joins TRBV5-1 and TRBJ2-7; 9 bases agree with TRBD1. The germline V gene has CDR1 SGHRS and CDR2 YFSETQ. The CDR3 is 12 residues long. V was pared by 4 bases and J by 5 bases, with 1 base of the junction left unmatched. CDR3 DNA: TGCGCCAGCAGCCGGGACAGGGACGAGCAGTACTTC. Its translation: CASSRDRDEQYF.

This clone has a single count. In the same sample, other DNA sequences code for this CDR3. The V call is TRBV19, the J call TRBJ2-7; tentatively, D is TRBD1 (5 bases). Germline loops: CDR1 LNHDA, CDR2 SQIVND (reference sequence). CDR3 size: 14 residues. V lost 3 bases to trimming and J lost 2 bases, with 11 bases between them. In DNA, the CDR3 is TGTGCCAGTAGTATTGGGGCAGGCCCCTACGAGCAGTACTTC. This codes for CASSIGAGPYEQYF.

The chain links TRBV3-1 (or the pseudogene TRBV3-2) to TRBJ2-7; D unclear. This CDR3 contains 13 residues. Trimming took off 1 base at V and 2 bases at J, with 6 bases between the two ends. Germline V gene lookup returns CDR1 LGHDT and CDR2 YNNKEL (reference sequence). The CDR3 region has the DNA TGTGCCAGCAGCCAAGCCCTTCCCTACGAGCAGTACTTC. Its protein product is CASSQALPYEQYF.

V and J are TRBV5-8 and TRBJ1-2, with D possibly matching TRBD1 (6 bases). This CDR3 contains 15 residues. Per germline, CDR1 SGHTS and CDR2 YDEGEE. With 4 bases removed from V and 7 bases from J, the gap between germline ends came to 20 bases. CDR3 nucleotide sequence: TGTGCCAGCAGCGTACAGGGTCGGAGCGCTGCTGGCTACACCTTC. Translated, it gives CASSVQGRSAAGYTF.